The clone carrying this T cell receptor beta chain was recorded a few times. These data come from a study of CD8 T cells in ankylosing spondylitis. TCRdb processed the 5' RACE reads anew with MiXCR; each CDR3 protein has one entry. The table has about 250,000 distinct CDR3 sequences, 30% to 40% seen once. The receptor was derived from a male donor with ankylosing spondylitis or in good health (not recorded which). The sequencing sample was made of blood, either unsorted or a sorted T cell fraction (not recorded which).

CDR3 loop: CASSRGQGVRGELFF. The CDR3 bases are TGTGCCAGCAGCCGCGGACAGGGGGTTCGTGGGGAGCTGTTTTTT. The chain combines TRBV7-6 with TRBJ2-2; 10 positions match TRBD1. The V segment lost 5 bases and the J segment 8 bases; nucleotides outside the gene matches: 8. CDR3 length: 15 amino acids. The germline V gene encodes CDR1 SGHVS and CDR2 FNYEAQ.